The source of this TCR beta chain is a study of beta chain features in type 1 diabetes. The CDR3 is 14 residues long. V lost 8 bases and J lost 0, with 15 bases in between. Germline V CDR1 and CDR2: GTSNPN, SVGIG (reference sequence). This clone has more than one count but fewer than ten. Its antigen is undetermined. Expressed TCRB transcripts got sequenced, as all isolated RNA was reverse transcribed. Clones were read by immunoSEQ multiplex PCR, and TCRdb kept only the in-frame ones, dropping some. The table shows 350,000 to 400,000 clones, with about 12% occurring only once. Study-wide results and caveats: Shortening that was moderate but significant affected the TCRB CDR3s of Type 1 diabetes patients in all four CD4+ subsets. A cDNA-based sequencing approach could over-represent cells with high TCR expression. Shorter templates might be favored by PCR, and equally so in patients and in controls.

The sample was naive CD4+ T cells from blood. The TCR sequence derives from a woman aged 18-35 years with type 1 diabetes. The chain employs TRBV30 and TRBJ2-3; TRBD2 is a possible D gene (7 bases). CDR3 coding DNA: TGTGCCCGAGGGGGACTATCTAGCACAGATACGCAGTATTTT. This translates into CARGGLSSTDTQYF. Full variable domain (remainder filled in from reference TRBV30 and TRBJ2-3): SQTIHQWPATLVQPVGSPLSLECTVEGTSNPNLYWYRQAAGRGLQLLFYSVGIGQISSEVPQNLSASRPQDRQFILSSKKLLLSDSGFYLCARGGLSSTDTQYFGPGTRLTVL.